This T cell receptor (beta chain) was sequenced in a study of breast tumors, draining lymph nodes, adjacent tissues. Study conclusions and caveats: Tumor T cell lymph node origin was a supported hypothesis, not proven. Findings are consistent with lymph node origin and intratumoral expansion of most tumor T cells. Compared with lymph nodes, tumors were less diverse; compared with nontumor tissue, more.

Unmatched junction bases numbered 2, after V lost 3 bases and J lost 4 bases. Germline loops: CDR1 LGHNT, CDR2 FRNRAP. The CDR3 is 16 residues long. A remark on this clonotype: What it recognizes is unknown. This sequence may be a read error, since a much larger clone differs from it by one base.

MiXCR, applied by TCRdb to the multiplex PCR reads, yields one record per CDR3 protein. This table has 50,000 to 55,000 distinct CDR3 sequences, 35% to 50% appearing once. The material sequenced was breast tumor tissue. The rearrangement joins TRBV12-5 to TRBJ2-3, with 15 bases lining up with TRBD2. The clonotype comes from a female donor with breast cancer. Some clones in this sample may be carry-over from other donors' samples. The CDR3 DNA is TGTGCTAGTGGTTTCGGACTAGCGGGAGGGCCAGATACGCAGTATTTT. This gives the protein CASGFGLAGGPDTQYF.